The following is a T cell receptor (beta chain) sequence with its context. Losses at the gene ends were 4 bases for V and 3 bases for J; bases not matched to a gene: 5. In germline, CDR1 is KGHDR, CDR2 SFDVKD. The length of the CDR3 is 16 residues. This specimen comes from a study of blood T cells in healthy people across ages. Combining a sample-barcoded 5' primer with a J-beta primer mix, a second PCR ran for about 6 to 12 cycles. TCRdb redid the calling of the 5' RACE reads with MiXCR, one entry per CDR3 protein. This table holds roughly 700,000 distinct CDR3 sequences, 49% found once. The sequence derives from a woman between 55 and 75 years old in good health. Sequencing used blood. The J gene is TRBJ2-3, the V gene TRBV24-1, with 11 bases matching TRBD2. The CDR3 DNA is TGTGCCACCAGTGACATTAGCGGGAGGGGGACAGATACGCAGTATTTT. Its protein is CATSDISGRGTDTQYF.